This T cell receptor beta chain was captured by sequencing in a study of T cell responses to AZD1222 COVID-19 vaccine. The germline CDR1 and CDR2 sequences are MNHNS and SASEGT. The V and J ends lost 3 bases and 2 bases, in that order; junction bases with no gene match: 5. CDR3 length: 15 amino acids. As regards this clone: The antigen is undetermined.

Study-wide findings and caveats: The repertoires were collected only after the peak T cell response. The donor group comprised mostly white British people and more females; the analysis possibly underestimated clonal diversity. At baseline, just five to seven AZD1222 recipients tested seropositive.

Repertoires were generated with immunoSEQ multiplex PCR, while TCRdb's copy carries only in-frame clones and drops some. The repertoire consists of 100,000 to 150,000 clones, with about 90% occurring once and the leading ten covering around 4.5%. Sequencing was performed on peripheral blood, taken on day 0 of AZD1222 vaccination. V and J are TRBV6-1 and TRBJ2-5, with 8 nucleotides matching TRBD1. This TCR derives from an adult in good health. The DNA for the CDR3 is TGTGCCAGCAGTGAGGACAGGGTATGGCAAGAGACCCAGTACTTC. It codes for CASSEDRVWQETQYF.